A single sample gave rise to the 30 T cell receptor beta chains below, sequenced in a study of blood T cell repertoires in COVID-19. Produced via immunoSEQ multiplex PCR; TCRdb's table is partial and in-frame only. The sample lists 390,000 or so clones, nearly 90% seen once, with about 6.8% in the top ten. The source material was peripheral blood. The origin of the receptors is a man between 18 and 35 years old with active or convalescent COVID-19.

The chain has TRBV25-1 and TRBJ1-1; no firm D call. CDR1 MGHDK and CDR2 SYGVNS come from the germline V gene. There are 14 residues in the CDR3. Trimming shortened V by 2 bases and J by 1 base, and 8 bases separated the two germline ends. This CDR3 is CASSEGRGNTEAFF. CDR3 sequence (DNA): TGTGCCAGCAGTGAAGGTCGCGGGAACACTGAAGCTTTCTTT.

Here the CDR3 DNA reads TGTGCCAGCAGCCGACAGGGGAGGTCCGGGGAGCTGTTTTTT. Translating it yields CASSRQGRSGELFF. The V call is TRBV6-2 or TRBV6-3, the J call TRBJ2-2; 8 bases fit TRBD1. V dropped 6 bases and J dropped 6; count of bases not matched to a gene: 6. CDR1 is MNHEY and CDR2 is SVGEGT in the germline V gene. This CDR3 has 14 amino acids.

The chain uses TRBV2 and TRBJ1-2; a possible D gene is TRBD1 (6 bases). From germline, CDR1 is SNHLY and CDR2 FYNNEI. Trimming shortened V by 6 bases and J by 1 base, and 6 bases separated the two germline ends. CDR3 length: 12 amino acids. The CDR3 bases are TGTGCCAGCAGGGACAGTAACTATGGCTACACCTTC. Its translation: CASRDSNYGYTF.

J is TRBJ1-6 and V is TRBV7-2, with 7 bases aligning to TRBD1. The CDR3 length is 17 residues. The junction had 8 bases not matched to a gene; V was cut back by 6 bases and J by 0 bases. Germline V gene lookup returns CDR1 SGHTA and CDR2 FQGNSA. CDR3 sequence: CASRGQDSGSYNSPLHF. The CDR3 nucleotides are TGTGCCAGCAGAGGACAGGATTCCGGCTCCTATAATTCACCCCTCCACTTT. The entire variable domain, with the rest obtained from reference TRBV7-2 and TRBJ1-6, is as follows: GAGVSQSPSNKVTEKGKDVELRCDPISGHTALYWYRQSLGQGLEFLIYFQGNSAPDKSGLPSDRFSAERTGGSVSTLTIQRTQQEDSAVYLCASRGQDSGSYNSPLHFGNGTRLTVT.

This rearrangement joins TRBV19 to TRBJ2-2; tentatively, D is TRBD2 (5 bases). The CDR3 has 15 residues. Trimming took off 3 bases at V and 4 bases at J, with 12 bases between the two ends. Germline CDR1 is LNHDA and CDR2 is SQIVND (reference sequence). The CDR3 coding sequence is TGTGCCAGTAGTATCCTACTAGGATTCACCGGGGAGCTGTTTTTT. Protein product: CASSILLGFTGELFF.

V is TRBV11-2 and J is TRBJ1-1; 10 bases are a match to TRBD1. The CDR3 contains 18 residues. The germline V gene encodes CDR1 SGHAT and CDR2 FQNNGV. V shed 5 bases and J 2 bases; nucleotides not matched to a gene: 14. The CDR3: CASSPRDRGRGVNTEAFF. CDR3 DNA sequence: TGTGCCAGCAGCCCCCGGGACAGGGGCCGAGGGGTTAACACTGAAGCTTTCTTT.

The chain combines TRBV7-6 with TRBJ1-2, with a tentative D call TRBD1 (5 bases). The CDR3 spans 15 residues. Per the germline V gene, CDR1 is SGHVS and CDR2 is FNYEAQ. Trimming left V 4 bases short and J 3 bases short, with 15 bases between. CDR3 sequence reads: CASSSQVEGDYGYTF. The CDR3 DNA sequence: TGTGCCAGCAGCTCGCAAGTTGAAGGGGACTATGGCTACACCTTC.

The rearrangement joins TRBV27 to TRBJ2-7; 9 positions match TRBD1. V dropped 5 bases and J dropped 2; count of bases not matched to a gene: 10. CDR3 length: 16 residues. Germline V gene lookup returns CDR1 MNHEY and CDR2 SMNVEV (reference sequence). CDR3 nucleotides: TGTGCCAGCAGTCATCTTTCCTGGGACAGGGCCTACGAGCAGTACTTC. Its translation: CASSHLSWDRAYEQYF.

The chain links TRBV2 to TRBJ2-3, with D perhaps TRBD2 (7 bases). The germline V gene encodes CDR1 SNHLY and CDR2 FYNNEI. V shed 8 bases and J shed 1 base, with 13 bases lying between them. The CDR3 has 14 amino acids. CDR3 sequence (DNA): TGTGCCAGCCAGGGGAGGGGCCGCACAGATACGCAGTATTTT. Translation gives CASQGRGRTDTQYF.

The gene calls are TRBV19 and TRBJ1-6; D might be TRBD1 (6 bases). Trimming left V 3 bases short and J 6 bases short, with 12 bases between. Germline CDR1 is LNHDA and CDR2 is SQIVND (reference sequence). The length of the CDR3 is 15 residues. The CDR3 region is CASSISRTVNSPLHF. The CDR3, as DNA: TGTGCCAGTAGTATTTCCCGGACAGTTAATTCACCCCTCCACTTT.

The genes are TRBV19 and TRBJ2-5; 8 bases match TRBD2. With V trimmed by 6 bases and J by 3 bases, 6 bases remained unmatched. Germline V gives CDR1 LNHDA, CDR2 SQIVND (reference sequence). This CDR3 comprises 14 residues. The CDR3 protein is CASRSGTSKETQYF. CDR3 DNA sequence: TGTGCCAGTAGAAGCGGGACTAGTAAAGAGACCCAGTACTTC.

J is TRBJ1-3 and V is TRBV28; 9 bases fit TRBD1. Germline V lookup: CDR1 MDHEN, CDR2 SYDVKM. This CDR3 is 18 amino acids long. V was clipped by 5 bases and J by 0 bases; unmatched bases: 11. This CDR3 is CASSSASGTGFSGNTIYF. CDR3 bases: TGTGCCAGCAGTAGCGCGTCCGGGACAGGGTTCTCTGGAAACACCATATATTTT.

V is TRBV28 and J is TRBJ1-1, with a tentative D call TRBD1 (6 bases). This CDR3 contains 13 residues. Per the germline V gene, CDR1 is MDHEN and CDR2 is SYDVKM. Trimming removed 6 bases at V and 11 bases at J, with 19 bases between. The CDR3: CASRPPAGANAFF. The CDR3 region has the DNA TGTGCCAGCAGGCCCCCGGCAGGGGCGAATGCTTTCTTT.

The CDR3 spells CASSHGGADTEAFF. CDR3 DNA sequence: TGCGCCAGCAGCCACGGGGGGGCGGACACTGAAGCTTTCTTT. V gene TRBV4-3 combines with J gene TRBJ1-1, with D possibly being TRBD1 (6 bases). The CDR3 runs 14 residues. Trimming removed 3 bases from V and 3 bases from J, with 11 bases in between. CDR1 is LGHNA, CDR2 YSLEER, per germline.

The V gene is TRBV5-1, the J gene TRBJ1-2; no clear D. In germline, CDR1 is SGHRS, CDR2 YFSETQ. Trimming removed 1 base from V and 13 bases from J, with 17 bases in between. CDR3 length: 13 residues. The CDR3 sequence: CASSLSLTSLATF. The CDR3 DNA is TGCGCCAGCAGCTTGTCTCTGACATCTCTCGCCACCTTC.

CDR3 nucleotide sequence: TGCGCCAGCAGCCGCACCCTCGGGAATCAGCCCCAGCATTTT. It codes for CASSRTLGNQPQHF. V usage is TRBV4-1 and J usage is TRBJ1-5, with D unclear. Germline CDR1 and CDR2: MGHRA and YSYEKL. This CDR3 has 14 residues. The V end lost 4 bases, the J end lost 4 bases, and 11 bases lay between the germline ends.

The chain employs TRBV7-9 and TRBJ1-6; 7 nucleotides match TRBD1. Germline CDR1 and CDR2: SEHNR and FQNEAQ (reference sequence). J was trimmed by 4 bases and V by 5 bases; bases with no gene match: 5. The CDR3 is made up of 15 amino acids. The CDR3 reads CASSTTGTYNSPLHF. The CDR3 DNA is TGTGCCAGCAGCACGACAGGGACATATAATTCACCCCTCCACTTT.

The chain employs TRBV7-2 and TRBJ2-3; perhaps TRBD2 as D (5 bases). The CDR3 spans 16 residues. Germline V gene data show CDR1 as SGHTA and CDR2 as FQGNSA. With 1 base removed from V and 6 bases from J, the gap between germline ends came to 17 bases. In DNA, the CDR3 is TGTGCCAGCAGCTTAGGGGGAGCGGCCAAAAGGGATACGCAGTATTTT. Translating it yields CASSLGGAAKRDTQYF. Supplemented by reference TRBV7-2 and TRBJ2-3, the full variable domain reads GAGVSQSPSNKVTEKGKDVELRCDPISGHTALYWYRQSLGQGLEFLIYFQGNSAPDKSGLPSDRFSAERTGGSVSTLTIQRTQQEDSAVYLCASSLGGAAKRDTQYFGPGTRLTVL.

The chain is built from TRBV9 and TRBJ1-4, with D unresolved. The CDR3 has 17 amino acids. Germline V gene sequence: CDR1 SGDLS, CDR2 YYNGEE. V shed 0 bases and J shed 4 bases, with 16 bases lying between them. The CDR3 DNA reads TGTGCCAGCAGCGTAGCGCCGAGTGGGTCGGGTAATGAAAAACTGTTTTTT. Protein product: CASSVAPSGSGNEKLFF.

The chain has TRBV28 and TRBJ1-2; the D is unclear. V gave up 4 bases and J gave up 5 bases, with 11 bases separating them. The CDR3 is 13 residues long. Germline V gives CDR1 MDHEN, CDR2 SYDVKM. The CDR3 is CASSSTRGYGYTF. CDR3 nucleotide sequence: TGTGCCAGCAGTTCAACAAGAGGTTATGGCTACACCTTC.

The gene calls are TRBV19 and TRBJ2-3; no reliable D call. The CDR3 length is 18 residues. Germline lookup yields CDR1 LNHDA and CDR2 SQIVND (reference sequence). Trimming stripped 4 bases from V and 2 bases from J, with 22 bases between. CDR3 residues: CASSTPSVSPTYTDTQYF. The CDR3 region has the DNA TGTGCCAGTAGTACCCCGTCGGTGTCACCAACCTACACAGATACGCAGTATTTT.

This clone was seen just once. CDR3 bases: TGTGCCAGCAGTAAAAGGGACAGAGCTAACTATGGCTACACCTTC. Amino acids: CASSKRDRANYGYTF. The chain joins TRBV6-5 to TRBJ1-2; TRBD1 aligns across 7 bases. The trim removed 5 bases at V and 0 bases at J, leaving 6 bases unmatched. Germline CDR1 and CDR2: MNHEY and SVGAGI. The CDR3 loop spans 15 amino acids.

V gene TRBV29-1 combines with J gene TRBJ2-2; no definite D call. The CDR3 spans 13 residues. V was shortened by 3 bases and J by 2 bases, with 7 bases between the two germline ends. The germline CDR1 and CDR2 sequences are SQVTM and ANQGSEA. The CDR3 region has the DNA TGCAGCGTTGAGGCAGAAAACACCGGGGAGCTGTTTTTT. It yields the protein CSVEAENTGELFF.

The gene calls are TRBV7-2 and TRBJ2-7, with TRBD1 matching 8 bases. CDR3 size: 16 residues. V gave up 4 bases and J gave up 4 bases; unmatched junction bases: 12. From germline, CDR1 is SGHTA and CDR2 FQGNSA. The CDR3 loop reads CASSSIALQGDYEQYF. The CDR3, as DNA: TGTGCCAGCAGCTCGATTGCACTACAGGGGGATTACGAGCAGTACTTC.

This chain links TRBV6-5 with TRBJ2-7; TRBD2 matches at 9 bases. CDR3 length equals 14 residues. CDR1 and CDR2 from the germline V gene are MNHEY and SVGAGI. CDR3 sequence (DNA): TGTGGCACGCGGGGGGGCTTAAGCTCCTACGAGCAGTACTTC. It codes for CGTRGGLSSYEQYF.

The CDR3 bases are TGTGCCAGCAGCCAGAATAGCGGAAAAGAGACCCAGTACTTC. Translating gives CASSQNSGKETQYF. This rearrangement joins TRBV7-2 to TRBJ2-5, with D perhaps matching TRBD2 (6 bases). There are 14 residues in the CDR3. V was pared by 5 bases and J by 3 bases, with 13 bases between. Germline-derived CDR1 and CDR2 are SGHTA and FQGNSA.

The CDR3 protein is CASPPPGRETQYF. The CDR3 DNA reads as TGTGCCAGCCCTCCCCCTGGGCGTGAGACCCAGTACTTC. V gene TRBV7-2 combines with J gene TRBJ2-5; D remains ambiguous. CDR1 and CDR2 (germline): SGHTA, FQGNSA. The V end lost 8 bases, the J end lost 5 bases, and 15 bases lay between the germline ends. CDR3 length: 13 amino acids. Together with reference TRBV7-2 and TRBJ2-5, the CDR3 gives the full variable domain: GAGVSQSPSNKVTEKGKDVELRCDPISGHTALYWYRQSLGQGLEFLIYFQGNSAPDKSGLPSDRFSAERTGGSVSTLTIQRTQQEDSAVYLCASPPPGRETQYFGPGTRLLVL.

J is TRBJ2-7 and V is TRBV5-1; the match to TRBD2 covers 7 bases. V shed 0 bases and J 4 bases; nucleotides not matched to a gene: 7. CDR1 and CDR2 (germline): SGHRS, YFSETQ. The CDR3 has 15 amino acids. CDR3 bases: TGCGCCAGCAGCTTGGGTGTGGGAGGGGCTTACGAGCAGTACTTC. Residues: CASSLGVGGAYEQYF.

CDR3 protein: CASSENSLGTGVYGYTF. CDR3 coding DNA: TGTGCCAGCAGTGAAAATTCTTTAGGGACAGGGGTCTATGGCTACACCTTC. This chain joins TRBV2 and TRBJ1-2, with 10 bases that match TRBD1. Germline CDR1 and CDR2: SNHLY and FYNNEI. V was clipped by 2 bases and J by 4 bases; unmatched bases: 10. CDR3 length equals 17 residues.

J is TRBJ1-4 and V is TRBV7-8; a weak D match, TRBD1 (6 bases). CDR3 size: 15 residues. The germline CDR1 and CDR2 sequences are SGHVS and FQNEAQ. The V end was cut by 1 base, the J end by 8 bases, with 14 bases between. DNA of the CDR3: TGTGCCAGCAGCTTAGTTCTGGGGGCCGGCGAAAAACTGTTTTTT. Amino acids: CASSLVLGAGEKLFF.